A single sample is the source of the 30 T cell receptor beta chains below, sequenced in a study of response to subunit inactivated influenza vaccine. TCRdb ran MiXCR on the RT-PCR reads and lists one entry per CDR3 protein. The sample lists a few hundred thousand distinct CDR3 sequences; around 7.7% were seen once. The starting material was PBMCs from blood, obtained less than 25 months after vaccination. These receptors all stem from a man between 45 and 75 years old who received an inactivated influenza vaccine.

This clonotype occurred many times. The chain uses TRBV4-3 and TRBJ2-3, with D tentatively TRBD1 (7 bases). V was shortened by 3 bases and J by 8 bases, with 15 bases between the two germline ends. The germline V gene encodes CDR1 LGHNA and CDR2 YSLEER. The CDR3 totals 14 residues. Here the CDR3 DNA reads TGCGCCAGCAGCCAGCACCCAGGGGGAGGTACGCAGTATTTT. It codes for CASSQHPGGGTQYF.

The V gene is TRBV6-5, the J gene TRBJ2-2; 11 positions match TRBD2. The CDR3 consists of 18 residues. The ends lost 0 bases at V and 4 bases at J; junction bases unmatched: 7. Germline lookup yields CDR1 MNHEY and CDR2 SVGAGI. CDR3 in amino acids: CASSYSGSGGAGTGELFF. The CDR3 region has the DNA TGTGCCAGCAGTTACTCGGGTAGCGGGGGGGCGGGCACCGGGGAGCTGTTTTTT.

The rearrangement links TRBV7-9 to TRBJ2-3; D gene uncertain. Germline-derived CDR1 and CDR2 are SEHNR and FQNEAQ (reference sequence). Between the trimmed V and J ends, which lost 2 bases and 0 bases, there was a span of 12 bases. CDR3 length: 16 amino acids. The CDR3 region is CASSLFEVRSTDTQYF. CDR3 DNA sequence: TGTGCCAGCAGCTTATTTGAGGTCAGGAGCACAGATACGCAGTATTTT.

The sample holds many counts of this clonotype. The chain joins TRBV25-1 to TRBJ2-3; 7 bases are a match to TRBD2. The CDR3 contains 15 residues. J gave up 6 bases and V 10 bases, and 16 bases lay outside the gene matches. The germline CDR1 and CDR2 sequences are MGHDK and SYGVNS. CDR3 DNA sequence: TGTGCCACCACTCTCTCGGACTCCGGGGGGGATACGCAGTATTTT. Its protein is CATTLSDSGGDTQYF.

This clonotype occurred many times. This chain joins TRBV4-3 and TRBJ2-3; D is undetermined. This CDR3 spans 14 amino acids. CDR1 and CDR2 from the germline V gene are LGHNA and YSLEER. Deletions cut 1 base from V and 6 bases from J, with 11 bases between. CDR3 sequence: CASSQVSGFDTQYF. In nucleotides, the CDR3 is TGCGCCAGCAGCCAAGTGTCGGGTTTTGATACGCAGTATTTT.

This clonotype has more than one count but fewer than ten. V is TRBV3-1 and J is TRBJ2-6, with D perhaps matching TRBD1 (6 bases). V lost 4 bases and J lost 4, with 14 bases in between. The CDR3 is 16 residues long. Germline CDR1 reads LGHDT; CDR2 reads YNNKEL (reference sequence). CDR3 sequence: CASSLMRGTGANVLTF. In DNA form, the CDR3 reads TGTGCCAGCAGCCTAATGAGGGGGACCGGGGCCAACGTCCTGACTTTC.

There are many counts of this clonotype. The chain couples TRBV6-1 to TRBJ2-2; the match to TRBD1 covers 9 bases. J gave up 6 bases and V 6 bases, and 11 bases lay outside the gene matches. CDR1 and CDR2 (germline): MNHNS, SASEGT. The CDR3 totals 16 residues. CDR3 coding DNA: TGTGCCAGCAGACCCTGGGGGACAGGGATAGCCGGGGAGCTGTTTTTT. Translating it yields CASRPWGTGIAGELFF.

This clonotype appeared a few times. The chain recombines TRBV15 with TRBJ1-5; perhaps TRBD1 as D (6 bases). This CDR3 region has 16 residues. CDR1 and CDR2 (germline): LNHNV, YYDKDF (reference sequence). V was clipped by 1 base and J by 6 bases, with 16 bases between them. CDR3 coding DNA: TGTGCCACCAGCAGAGGAGACACAGGGTTTGCTCAGCCCCAGCATTTT. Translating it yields CATSRGDTGFAQPQHF. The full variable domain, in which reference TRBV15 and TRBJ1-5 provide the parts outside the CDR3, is DAMVIQNPRYQVTQFGKPVTLSCSQTLNHNVMYWYQQKSSQAPKLLFHYYDKDFNNEADTPDNFQSRRPNTSFCFLDIRSPGLGDTAMYLCATSRGDTGFAQPQHFGDGTRLSIL.

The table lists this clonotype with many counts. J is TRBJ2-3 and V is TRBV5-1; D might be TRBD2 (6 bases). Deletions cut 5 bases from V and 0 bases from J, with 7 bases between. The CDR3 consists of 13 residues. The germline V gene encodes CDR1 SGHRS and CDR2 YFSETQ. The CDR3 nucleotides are TGCGCCAGCAGGCGGGACAGCACAGATACGCAGTATTTT. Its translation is CASRRDSTDTQYF.

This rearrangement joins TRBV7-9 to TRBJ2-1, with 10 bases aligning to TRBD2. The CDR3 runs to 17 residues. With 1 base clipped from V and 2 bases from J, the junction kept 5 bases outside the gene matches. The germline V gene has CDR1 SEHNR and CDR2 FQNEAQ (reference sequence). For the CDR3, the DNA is TGTGCCAGCAGCTTAGGGTCACTAGCGGGAACCTACAATGAGCAGTTCTTC. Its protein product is CASSLGSLAGTYNEQFF.

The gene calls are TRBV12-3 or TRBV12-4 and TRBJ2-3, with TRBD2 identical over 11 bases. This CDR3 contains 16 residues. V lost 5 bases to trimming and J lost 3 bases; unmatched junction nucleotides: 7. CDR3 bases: TGTGCCAGCAGTGGGTTAGCGGGAGGGCCTACAGATACGCAGTATTTT. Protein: CASSGLAGGPTDTQYF.

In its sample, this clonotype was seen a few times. The CDR3 loop is CASRPGGSVLYNEQFF. CDR3 DNA: TGTGCCAGCCGTCCTGGGGGGAGCGTCCTCTACAATGAGCAGTTCTTC. The V gene is TRBV6-2 or TRBV6-3, the J gene TRBJ2-1; tentative D call: TRBD2 (6 bases). Trimming cost V 8 bases and J 3 bases, with 20 bases left between them. CDR3 length equals 16 residues. Germline lookup yields CDR1 MNHEY and CDR2 SVGEGT.

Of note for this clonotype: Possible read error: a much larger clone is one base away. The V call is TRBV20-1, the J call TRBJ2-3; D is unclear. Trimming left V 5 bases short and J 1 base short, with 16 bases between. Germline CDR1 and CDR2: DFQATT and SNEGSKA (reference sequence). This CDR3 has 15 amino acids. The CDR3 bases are TGCAGTGCTGGCGGACGCCTCCTGGGCACAGATACGCAGTATTTT. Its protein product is CSAGGRLLGTDTQYF.

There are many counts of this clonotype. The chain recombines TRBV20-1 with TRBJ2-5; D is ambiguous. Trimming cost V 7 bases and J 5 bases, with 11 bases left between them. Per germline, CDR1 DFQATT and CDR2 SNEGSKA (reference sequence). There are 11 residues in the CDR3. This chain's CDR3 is CSVSDRETQYF. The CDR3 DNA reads TGCAGTGTTTCGGATCGGGAGACCCAGTACTTC.

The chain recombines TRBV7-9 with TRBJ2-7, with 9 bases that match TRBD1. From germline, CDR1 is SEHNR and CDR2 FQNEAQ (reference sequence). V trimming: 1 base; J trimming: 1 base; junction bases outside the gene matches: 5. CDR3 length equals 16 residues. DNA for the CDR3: TGTGCCAGCAGCTTAGTAGGACAGGGGACTTCCTACGAGCAGTACTTC. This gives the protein CASSLVGQGTSYEQYF.

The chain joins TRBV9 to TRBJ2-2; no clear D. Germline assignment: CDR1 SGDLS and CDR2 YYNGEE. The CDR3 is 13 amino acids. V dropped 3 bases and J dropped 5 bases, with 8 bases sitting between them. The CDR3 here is CASSAERTGELFF. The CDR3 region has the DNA TGTGCCAGCAGCGCCGAGAGGACCGGGGAGCTGTTTTTT. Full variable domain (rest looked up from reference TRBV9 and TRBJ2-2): DSGVTQTPKHLITATGQRVTLRCSPRSGDLSVYWYQQSLDQGLQFLIQYYNGEERAKGNILERFSAQQFPDLHSELNLSSLELGDSALYFCASSAERTGELFFGEGSRLTVL.

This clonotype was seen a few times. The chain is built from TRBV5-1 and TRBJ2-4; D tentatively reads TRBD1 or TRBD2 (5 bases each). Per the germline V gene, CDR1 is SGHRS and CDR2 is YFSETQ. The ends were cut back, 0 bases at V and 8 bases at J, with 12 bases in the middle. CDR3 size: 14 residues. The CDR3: CASSLEGVRDIQYF. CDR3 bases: TGCGCCAGCAGCTTGGAAGGGGTGAGGGACATTCAGTACTTC. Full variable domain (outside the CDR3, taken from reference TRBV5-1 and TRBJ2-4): KAGVTQTPRYLIKTRGQQVTLSCSPISGHRSVSWYQQTPGQGLQFLFEYFSETQRNKGNFPGRFSGRQFSNSRSEMNVSTLELGDSALYLCASSLEGVRDIQYFGAGTRLSVL.

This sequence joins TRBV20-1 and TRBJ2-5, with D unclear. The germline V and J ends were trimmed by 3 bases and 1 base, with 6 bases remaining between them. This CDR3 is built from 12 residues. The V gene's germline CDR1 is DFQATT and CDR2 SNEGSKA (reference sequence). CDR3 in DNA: TGCAGTGCTAGTACCCCCCAAGAGACCCAGTACTTC. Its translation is CSASTPQETQYF.

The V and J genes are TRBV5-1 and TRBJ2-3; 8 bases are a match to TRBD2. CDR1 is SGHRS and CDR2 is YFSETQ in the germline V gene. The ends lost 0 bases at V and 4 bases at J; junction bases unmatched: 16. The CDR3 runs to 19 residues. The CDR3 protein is CASSLGMLGYSGAADTQYF. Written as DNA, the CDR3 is TGCGCCAGCAGCTTGGGGATGCTTGGGTATAGCGGGGCAGCAGATACGCAGTATTTT. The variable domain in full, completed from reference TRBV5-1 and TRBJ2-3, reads KAGVTQTPRYLIKTRGQQVTLSCSPISGHRSVSWYQQTPGQGLQFLFEYFSETQRNKGNFPGRFSGRQFSNSRSEMNVSTLELGDSALYLCASSLGMLGYSGAADTQYFGPGTRLTVL.

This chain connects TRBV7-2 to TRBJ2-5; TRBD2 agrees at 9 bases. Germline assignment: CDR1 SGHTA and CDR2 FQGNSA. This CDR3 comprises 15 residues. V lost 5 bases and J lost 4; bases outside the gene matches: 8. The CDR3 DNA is TGTGCCAGCAGCCGGGCGGGAGGGCCTGTAGAGACCCAGTACTTC. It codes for CASSRAGGPVETQYF.

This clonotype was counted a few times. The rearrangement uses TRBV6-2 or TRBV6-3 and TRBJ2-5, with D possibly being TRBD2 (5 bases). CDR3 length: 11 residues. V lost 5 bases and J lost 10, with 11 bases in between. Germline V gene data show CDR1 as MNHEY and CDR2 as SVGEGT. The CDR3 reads CASSDYMGQYF. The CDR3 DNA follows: TGTGCCAGCAGTGACTACATGGGCCAGTACTTC.

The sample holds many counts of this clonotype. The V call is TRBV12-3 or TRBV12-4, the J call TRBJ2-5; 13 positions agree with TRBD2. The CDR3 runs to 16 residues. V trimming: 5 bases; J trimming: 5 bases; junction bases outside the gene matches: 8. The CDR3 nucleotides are TGTGCCAGCAGTCACCCCGGGACTAGCGGGGCTGAGACCCAGTACTTC. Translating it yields CASSHPGTSGAETQYF.

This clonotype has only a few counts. The CDR3 protein is CASTPFRRGPQHF. CDR3 coding DNA: TGTGCCAGCACCCCCTTTAGAAGGGGGCCCCAGCATTTT. The chain is built from TRBV5-8 and TRBJ1-5, with D possibly matching TRBD1 (5 bases). The CDR3 consists of 13 residues. CDR1 is SGHTS and CDR2 is YDEGEE in the germline V gene. With 6 bases removed from V and 9 bases from J, the gap between germline ends came to 16 bases.

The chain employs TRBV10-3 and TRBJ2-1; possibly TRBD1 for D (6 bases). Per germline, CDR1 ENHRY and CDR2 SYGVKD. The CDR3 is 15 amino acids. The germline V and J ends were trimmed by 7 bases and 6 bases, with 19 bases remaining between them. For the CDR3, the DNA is TGTGCCATCAACAAGGACAGAATTAACGGCAATGAGCAGTTCTTC. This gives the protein CAINKDRINGNEQFF.

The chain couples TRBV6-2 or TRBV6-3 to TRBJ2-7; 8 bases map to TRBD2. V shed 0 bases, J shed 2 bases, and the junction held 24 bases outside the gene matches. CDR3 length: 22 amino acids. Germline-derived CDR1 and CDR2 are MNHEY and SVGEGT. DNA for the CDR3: TGTGCCAGCAGTTACTCTGGCACGCTGGGAGAAAGCGGGAGAGTGGGGGCCTACGAGCAGTACTTC. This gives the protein CASSYSGTLGESGRVGAYEQYF.

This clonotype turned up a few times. The CDR3 sequence is CASSPEPGADTQYF. As DNA, the CDR3 is TGTGCCAGCAGCCCAGAGCCGGGTGCAGATACGCAGTATTTT. The rearrangement joins TRBV9 to TRBJ2-3; D unresolved. V was trimmed by 4 bases and J by 4 bases, leaving 13 bases between them. CDR3 length: 14 residues. CDR1 is SGDLS and CDR2 is YYNGEE in the germline V gene.

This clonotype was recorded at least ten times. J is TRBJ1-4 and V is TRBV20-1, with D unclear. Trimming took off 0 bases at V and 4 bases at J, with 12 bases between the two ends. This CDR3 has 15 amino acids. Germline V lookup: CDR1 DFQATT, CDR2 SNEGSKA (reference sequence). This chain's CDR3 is CSARDAGGFNEKLFF. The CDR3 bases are TGCAGTGCTAGAGATGCGGGAGGGTTTAATGAAAAACTGTTTTTT.

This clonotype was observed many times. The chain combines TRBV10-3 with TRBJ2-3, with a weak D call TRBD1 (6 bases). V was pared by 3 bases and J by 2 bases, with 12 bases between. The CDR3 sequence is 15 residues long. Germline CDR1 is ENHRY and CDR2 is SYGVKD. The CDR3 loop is CAISDPRGDTDTQYF. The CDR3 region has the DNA TGTGCCATCAGTGATCCCAGGGGAGACACAGATACGCAGTATTTT.

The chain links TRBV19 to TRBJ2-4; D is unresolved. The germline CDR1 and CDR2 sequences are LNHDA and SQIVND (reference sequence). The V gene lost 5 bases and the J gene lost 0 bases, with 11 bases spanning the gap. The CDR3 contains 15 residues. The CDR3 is CASSSGDLAKNIQYF. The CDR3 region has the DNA TGTGCCAGTAGTTCTGGCGACCTAGCCAAAAACATTCAGTACTTC.

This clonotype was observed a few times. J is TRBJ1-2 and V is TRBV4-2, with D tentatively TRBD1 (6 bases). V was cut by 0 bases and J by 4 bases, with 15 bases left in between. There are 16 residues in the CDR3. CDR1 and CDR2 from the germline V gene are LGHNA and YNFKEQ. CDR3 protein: CASSQEGAGTPYGYTF. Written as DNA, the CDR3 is TGTGCCAGCAGCCAAGAAGGGGCAGGGACACCCTATGGCTACACCTTC.